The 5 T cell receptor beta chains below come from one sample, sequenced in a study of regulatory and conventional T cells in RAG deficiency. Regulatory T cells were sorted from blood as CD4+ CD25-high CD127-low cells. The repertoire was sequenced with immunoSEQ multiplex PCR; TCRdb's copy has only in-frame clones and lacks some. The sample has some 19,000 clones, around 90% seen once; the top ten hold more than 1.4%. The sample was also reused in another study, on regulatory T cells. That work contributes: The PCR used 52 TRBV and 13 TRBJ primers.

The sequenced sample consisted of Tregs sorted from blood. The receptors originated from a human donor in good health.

DNA for the CDR3: TGTGCCAGCAAAAGGGTAGTTACCTATAATTCACCCCTCCACTTT. This translates into CASKRVVTYNSPLHF. The rearrangement links TRBV2 to TRBJ1-6; D gene uncertain. The CDR3 covers 15 residues. The V end was cut by 7 bases, the J end by 2 bases, with 12 bases between. The V gene's germline CDR1 is SNHLY and CDR2 FYNNEI.

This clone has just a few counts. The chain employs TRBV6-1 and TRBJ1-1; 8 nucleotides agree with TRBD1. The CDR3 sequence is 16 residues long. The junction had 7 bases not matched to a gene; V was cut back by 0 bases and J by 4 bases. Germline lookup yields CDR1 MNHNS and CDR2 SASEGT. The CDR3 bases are TGTGCCAGCAGTGAAGCGTTGGGACAGGCGGGCACTGAAGCTTTCTTT. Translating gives CASSEALGQAGTEAFF.

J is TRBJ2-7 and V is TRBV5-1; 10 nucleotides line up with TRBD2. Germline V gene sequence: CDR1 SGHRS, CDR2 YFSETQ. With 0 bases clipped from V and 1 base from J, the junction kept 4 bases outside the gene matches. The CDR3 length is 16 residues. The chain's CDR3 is CASSLELAGRSYEQYF. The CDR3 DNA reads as TGCGCCAGCAGCTTGGAACTAGCGGGACGGTCCTACGAGCAGTACTTC.

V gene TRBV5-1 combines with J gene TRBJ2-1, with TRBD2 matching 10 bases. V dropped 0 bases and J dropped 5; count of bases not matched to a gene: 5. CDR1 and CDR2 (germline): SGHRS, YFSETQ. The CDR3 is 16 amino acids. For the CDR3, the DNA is TGCGCCAGCAGCTTGGAGGGACTAGCGACAAACAATGAGCAGTTCTTC. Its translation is CASSLEGLATNNEQFF.

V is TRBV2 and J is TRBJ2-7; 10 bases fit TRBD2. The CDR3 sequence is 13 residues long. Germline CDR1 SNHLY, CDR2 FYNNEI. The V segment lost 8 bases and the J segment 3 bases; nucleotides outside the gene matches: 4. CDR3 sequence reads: CASRPSGSYEQYF. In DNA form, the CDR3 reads TGTGCCAGCCGACCTAGCGGGAGCTACGAGCAGTACTTC.